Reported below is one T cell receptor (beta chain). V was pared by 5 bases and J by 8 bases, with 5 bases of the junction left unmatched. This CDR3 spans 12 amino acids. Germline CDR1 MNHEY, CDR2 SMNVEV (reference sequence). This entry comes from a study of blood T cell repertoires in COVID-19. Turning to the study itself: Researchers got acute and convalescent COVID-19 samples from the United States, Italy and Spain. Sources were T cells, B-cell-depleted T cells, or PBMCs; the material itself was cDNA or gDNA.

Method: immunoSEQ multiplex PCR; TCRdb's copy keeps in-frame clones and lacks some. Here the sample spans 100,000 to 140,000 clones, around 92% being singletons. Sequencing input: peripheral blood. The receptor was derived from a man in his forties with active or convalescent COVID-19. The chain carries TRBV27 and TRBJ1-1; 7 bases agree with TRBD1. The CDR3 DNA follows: TGTGCCAGCAGTCCCCTAGGGGGCGAAGCTTTCTTT. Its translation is CASSPLGGEAFF.